Following are 8 T cell receptor beta chains from one sample sequenced in a study of T cell responses to AZD1222 COVID-19 vaccine. Profiling relied on immunoSEQ multiplex PCR, and the TCRdb table lists in-frame clones only, not all of them. Among roughly 150,000 clones listed, approximately 90% were seen once. The sequencing here drew on peripheral blood, taken 28 days after the second AZD1222 dose. These receptors came from an adult who received the AZD1222 COVID-19 vaccine.

The V gene is TRBV6-5, the J gene TRBJ2-7; 7 bases fit TRBD2. The V segment lost 10 bases and the J segment 5 bases; nucleotides outside the gene matches: 14. Looked up from germline, CDR1 is MNHEY and CDR2 is SVGAGI. CDR3 size: 14 residues. CDR3 sequence: CATQPPGLYDEQYF. The CDR3 coding sequence is TGTGCCACCCAACCTCCGGGACTATACGACGAGCAGTACTTC.

This chain uses TRBV7-3 with TRBJ2-5; 8 bases map to TRBD1. The CDR3 has 13 residues. Germline V lookup: CDR1 SGHTA, CDR2 FQGTGA. V was clipped by 4 bases and J by 5 bases; unmatched bases: 3. CDR3 region: CASSSRDRETQYF. The DNA of the CDR3 is TGTGCCAGCAGCTCAAGGGACAGGGAGACCCAGTACTTC.

This clone was found once. The rearrangement links TRBV10-3 to TRBJ2-3, with no clear D. From germline, CDR1 is ENHRY and CDR2 SYGVKD. Deletions cut 4 bases from V and 4 bases from J, with 6 bases between. The CDR3 runs to 12 residues. The DNA of the CDR3 is TGTGCCATCAGTGTCGAGTCAGATACGCAGTATTTT. This gives the protein CAISVESDTQYF.

J is TRBJ1-5 and V is TRBV19, with 9 nucleotides matching TRBD1. CDR3 size: 16 residues. Germline CDR1 reads LNHDA; CDR2 reads SQIVND (reference sequence). The V segment lost 1 base and the J segment 7 bases; nucleotides outside the gene matches: 8. The CDR3 DNA sequence: TGTGCCAGTAGTATAGCCGGGGGGACAGGGTCACAGCCCCAGCATTTT. Translation: CASSIAGGTGSQPQHF.

A word on this clone: At one of its ends the junction is not consistent with the germline gene, which may arise from a read error. CDR3 sequence (DNA): TGTGCCAGCAGCAGAACAGGGGGCAACCAGCCCCAGCATTTT. This translates into CASSRTGGNQPQHF. The rearrangement uses TRBV7-6 and TRBJ1-5; 9 positions agree with TRBD1. CDR1 is SGHVS and CDR2 is FNYEAQ in the germline V gene. The CDR3 spans 14 residues.

The rearrangement joins TRBV20-1 to TRBJ2-1; D call uncertain. This CDR3 is 11 amino acids long. The germline V gene has CDR1 DFQATT and CDR2 SNEGSKA (reference sequence). The V end was cut by 6 bases, the J end by 11 bases, with 14 bases between. The CDR3 DNA is TGCAGTGCCCCCCAATTGGGAAAGCAGTTCTTC. This sequence encodes CSAPQLGKQFF.

The chain carries TRBV6-5 and TRBJ1-6; tentative D call: TRBD1 (5 bases). From germline, CDR1 is MNHEY and CDR2 SVGAGI. Trimming took 6 bases from V and 5 from J, leaving 8 bases between them. The CDR3 consists of 13 residues. In DNA form, the CDR3 reads TGTGCCAGCAGGACAGCAAATAATTCACCCCTCCACTTT. Its translation is CASRTANNSPLHF.

This rearrangement joins TRBV29-1 to TRBJ2-1; TRBD2 agrees at 9 bases. The CDR3 runs 16 residues. Germline V lookup: CDR1 SQVTM, CDR2 ANQGSEA. J lost 3 bases, V lost 1 base, and 7 bases had no gene match. The chain's CDR3 is CSVEGASGDNYNEQFF. CDR3 nucleotide sequence: TGCAGCGTTGAAGGAGCTAGCGGGGACAACTACAATGAGCAGTTCTTC.